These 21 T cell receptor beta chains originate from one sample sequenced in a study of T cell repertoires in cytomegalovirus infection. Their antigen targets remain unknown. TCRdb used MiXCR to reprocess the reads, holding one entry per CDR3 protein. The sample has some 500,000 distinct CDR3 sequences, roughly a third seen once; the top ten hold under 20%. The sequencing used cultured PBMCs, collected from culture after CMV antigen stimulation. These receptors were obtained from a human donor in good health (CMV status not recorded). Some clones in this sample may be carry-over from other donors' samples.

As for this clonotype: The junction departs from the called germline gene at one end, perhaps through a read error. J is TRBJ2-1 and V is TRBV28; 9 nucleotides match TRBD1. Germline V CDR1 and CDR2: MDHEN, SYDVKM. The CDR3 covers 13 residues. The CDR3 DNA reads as TGTGCCAGCAGTCTCTCAATCGACAGGGGGTTAGGGTTC. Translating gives CASSLSIDRGLGF.

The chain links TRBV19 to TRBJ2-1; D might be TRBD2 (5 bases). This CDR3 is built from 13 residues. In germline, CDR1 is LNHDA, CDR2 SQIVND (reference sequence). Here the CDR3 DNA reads TGTTCTTGCGGAGGTTACTCCTACAATGAGCAGTTCTTC. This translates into CSCGGYSYNEQFF.

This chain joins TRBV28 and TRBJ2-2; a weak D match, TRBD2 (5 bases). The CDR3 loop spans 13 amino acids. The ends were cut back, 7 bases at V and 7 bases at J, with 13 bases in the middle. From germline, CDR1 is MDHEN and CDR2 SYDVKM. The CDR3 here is CASTLSGYGELFF. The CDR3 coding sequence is TGTGCCAGCACGCTCTCGGGATACGGGGAGCTGTTTTTT.

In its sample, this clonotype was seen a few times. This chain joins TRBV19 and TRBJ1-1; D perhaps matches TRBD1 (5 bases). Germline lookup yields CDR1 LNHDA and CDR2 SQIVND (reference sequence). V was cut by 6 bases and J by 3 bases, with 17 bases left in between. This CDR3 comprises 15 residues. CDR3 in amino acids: CASSRPTGVDTEAFF. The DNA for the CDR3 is TGTGCCAGTAGCCGACCGACGGGGGTCGACACTGAAGCTTTCTTT. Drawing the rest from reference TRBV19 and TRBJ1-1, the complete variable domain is DGGITQSPKYLFRKEGQNVTLSCEQNLNHDAMYWYRQDPGQGLRLIYYSQIVNDFQKGDIAEGYSVSREKKESFPLTVTSAQKNPTAFYLCASSRPTGVDTEAFFGQGTRLTVV.

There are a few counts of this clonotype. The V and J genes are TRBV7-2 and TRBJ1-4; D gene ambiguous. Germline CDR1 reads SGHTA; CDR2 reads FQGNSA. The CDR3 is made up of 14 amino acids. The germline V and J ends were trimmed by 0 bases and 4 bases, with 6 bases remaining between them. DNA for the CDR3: TGTGCCAGCAGCTTAGCTGGCCATAATGAAAAACTGTTTTTT. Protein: CASSLAGHNEKLFF.

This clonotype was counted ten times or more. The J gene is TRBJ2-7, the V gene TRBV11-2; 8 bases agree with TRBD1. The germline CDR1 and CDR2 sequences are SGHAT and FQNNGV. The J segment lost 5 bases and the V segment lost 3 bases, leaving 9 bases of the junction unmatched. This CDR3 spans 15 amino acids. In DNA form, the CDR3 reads TGTGCCAGCAGCTTTGGACAGGGTATGCGGAACGAGCAGTACGTC. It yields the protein CASSFGQGMRNEQYV.

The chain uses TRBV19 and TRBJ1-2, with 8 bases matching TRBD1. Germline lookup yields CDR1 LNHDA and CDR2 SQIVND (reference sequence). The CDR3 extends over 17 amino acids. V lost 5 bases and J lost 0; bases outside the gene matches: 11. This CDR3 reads CASSPRTGMGANYGYTF. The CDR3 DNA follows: TGTGCCAGTAGTCCCCGGACAGGGATGGGGGCTAACTATGGCTACACCTTC.

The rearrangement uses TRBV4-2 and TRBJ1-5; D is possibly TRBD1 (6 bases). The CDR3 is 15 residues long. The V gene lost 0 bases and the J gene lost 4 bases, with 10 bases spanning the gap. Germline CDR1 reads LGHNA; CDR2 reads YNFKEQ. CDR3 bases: TGTGCCAGCAGCCAAGATTGGACAGCTAATCAGCCCCAGCATTTT. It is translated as CASSQDWTANQPQHF.

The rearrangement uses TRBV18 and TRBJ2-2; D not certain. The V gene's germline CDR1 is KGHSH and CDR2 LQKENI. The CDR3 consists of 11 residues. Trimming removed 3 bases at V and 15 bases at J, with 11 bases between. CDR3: CASSPQDGVFF. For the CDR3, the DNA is TGTGCCAGCTCACCTCAAGACGGAGTGTTTTTT.

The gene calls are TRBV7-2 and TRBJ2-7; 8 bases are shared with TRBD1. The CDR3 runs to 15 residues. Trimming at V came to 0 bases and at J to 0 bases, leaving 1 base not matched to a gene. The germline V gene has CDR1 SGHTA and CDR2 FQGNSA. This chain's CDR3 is CASSLATGASYEQYF. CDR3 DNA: TGTGCCAGCAGCTTAGCGACAGGGGCCTCCTACGAGCAGTACTTC.

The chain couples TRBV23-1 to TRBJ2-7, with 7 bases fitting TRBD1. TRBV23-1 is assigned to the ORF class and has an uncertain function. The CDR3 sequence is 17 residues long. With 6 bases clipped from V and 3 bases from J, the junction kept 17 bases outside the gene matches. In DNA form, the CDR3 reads TGCGCCAGCAGCCCCAACCCCCGGGACAGCGAACACTACGAGCAGTACGTC. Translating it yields CASSPNPRDSEHYEQYV.

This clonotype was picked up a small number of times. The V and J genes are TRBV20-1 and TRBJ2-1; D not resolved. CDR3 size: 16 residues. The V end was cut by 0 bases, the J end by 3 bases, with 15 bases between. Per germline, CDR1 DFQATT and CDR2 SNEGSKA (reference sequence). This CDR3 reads CSARDLGAGNYNEQFF. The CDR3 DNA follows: TGCAGTGCTAGAGATCTAGGAGCCGGAAACTACAATGAGCAGTTCTTC.

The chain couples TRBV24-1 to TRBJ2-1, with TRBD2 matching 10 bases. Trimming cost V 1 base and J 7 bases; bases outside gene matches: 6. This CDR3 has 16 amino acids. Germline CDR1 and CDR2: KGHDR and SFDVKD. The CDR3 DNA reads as TGTGCCACCAGTGATTTCTTGTCTAGCGGGAGTAATGAGCAGTTCTTC. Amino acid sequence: CATSDFLSSGSNEQFF.

CDR3 loop: CASSYLSGGELFF. The CDR3 coding sequence is TGTGCCAGTAGCTATCTGTCCGGCGGGGAGCTGTTTTTT. The rearrangement joins TRBV19 to TRBJ2-2, with D unresolved. The CDR3 spans 13 residues. Germline V CDR1 and CDR2: LNHDA, SQIVND (reference sequence). V was pared by 6 bases and J by 7 bases, with 12 bases between.

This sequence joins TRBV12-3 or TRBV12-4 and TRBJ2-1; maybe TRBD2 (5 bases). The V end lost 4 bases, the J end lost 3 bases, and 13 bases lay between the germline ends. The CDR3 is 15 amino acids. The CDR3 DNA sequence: TGTGCCAGCAGTTATGGCGGGCGTTTCTACAATGAGCAGTTCTTC. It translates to CASSYGGRFYNEQFF.

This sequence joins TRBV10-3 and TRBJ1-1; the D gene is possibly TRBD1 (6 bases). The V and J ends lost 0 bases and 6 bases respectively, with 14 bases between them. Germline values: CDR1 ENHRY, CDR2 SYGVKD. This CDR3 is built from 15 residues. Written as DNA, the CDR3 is TGTGCCATCAGTGAGTCAGGGGGGCCGGGGCCTGAAGCTTTCTTT. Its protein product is CAISESGGPGPEAFF.

The CDR3 sequence is CASNQGVFDEQFF. CDR3 bases: TGTGCCAGCAATCAGGGGGTGTTCGATGAGCAGTTCTTC. This sequence joins TRBV6-6 and TRBJ2-1, with 7 bases lining up with TRBD1. This CDR3 has 13 amino acids. J lost 8 bases, V lost 7 bases, and 8 bases had no gene match. Germline values: CDR1 MNHNY, CDR2 SVGAGI (reference sequence).

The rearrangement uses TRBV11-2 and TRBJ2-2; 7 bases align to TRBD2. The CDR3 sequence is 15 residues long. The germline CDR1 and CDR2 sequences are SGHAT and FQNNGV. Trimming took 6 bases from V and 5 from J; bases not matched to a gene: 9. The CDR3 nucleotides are TGTGCCAGCAGGTCACCTGGGAGGGAAACCGGGGAGCTGTTTTTT. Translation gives CASRSPGRETGELFF.

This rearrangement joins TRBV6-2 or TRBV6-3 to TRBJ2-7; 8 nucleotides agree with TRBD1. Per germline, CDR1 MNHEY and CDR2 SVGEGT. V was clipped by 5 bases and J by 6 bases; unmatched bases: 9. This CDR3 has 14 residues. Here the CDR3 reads CASSHVNDRGEQYV. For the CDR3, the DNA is TGTGCCAGCAGTCACGTAAACGACAGGGGCGAGCAGTACGTC.

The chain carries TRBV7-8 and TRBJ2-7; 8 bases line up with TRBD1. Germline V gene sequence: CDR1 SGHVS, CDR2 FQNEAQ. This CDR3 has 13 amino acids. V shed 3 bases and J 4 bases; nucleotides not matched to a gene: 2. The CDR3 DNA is TGTGCCAGCAGCTTGGGACAGGAGTACGAGCAGTACGTC. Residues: CASSLGQEYEQYV.

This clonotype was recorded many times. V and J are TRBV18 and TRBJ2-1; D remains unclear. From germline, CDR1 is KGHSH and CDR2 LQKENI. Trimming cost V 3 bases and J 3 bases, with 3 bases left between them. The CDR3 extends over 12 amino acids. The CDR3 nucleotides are TGTGCCAGCTCACCGGACTACAATGAGCAGTTCTTC. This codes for CASSPDYNEQFF.